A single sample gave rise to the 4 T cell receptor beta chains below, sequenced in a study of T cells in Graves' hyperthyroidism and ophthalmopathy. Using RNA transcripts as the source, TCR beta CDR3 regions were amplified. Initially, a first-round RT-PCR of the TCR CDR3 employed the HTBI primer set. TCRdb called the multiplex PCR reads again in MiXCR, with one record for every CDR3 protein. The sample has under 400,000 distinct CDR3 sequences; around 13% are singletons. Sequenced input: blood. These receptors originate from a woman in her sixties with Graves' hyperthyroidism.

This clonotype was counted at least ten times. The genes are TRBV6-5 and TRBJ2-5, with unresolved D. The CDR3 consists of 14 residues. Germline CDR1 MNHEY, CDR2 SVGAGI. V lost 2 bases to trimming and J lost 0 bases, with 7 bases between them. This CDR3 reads CASSYGRYQETQYF. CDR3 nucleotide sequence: TGTGCCAGCAGTTACGGGCGCTACCAAGAGACCCAGTACTTC.

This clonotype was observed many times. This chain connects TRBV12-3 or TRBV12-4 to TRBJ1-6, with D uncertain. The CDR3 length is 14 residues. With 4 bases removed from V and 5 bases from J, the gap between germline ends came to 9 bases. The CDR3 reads CASSYTENNSPLHF. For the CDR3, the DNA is TGTGCCAGCAGTTACACAGAGAATAATTCACCCCTCCACTTT.

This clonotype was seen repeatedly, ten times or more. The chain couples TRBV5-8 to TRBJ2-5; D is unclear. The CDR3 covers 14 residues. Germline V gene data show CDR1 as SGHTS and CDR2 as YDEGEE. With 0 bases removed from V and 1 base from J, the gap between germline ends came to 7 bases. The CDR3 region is CASSLVASQETQYF. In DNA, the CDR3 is TGTGCCAGCAGCTTGGTGGCTTCCCAAGAGACCCAGTACTTC.

This chain's CDR3 is CASSFTRTGGYYTF. The CDR3 nucleotides read TGTGCCAGCAGCTTCACTAGGACAGGGGGATACTACACCTTC. The chain has TRBV11-2 and TRBJ1-2, with 10 bases identical to TRBD1. The CDR3 has 14 amino acids. The V gene's germline CDR1 is SGHAT and CDR2 FQNNGV. Trimming took 3 bases from V and 10 from J; bases not matched to a gene: 8.